The subject of this entry is one TCR beta chain. The study's library attached unique molecular identifiers to single cDNA molecules. One entry per CDR3 protein results from TCRdb running MiXCR on the RACE reads. The sample includes more than 85,000 distinct CDR3 sequences, approximately 9% of them seen just once. Regarding time point: pre-sensitization, week 0. Treatment defined: therapeutic diphenylcyclopropenone sensitization with weekly scalp DPC. The data were taken from a study of human T cells and chemical hapten exposure. Study overall: Scalp application of diphenylcyclopropenone was performed weekly in patients across the entire roughly 22-week study. Patients were mainly female, each with alopecia areata, totalis or universalis.

This CDR3 contains 15 residues. Germline V gene lookup returns CDR1 MDHEN and CDR2 SYDVKM. V gave up 6 bases and J gave up 7 bases; unmatched junction bases: 11. The input for sequencing was whole blood, taken in connection with sensitization to the hapten diphenylcyclopropenone (DPC). The source of this sequence is a man aged 35 to 55 with alopecia areata. Some clones in this sample may be carry-over from other donors' samples. The chain has TRBV28 and TRBJ2-1, with 8 nucleotides matching TRBD2. In DNA, the CDR3 is TGTGCCAGCAGGGCTAGCAGCGGGAGTGGGAATGAGCAGTTCTTC. Translated: CASRASSGSGNEQFF.